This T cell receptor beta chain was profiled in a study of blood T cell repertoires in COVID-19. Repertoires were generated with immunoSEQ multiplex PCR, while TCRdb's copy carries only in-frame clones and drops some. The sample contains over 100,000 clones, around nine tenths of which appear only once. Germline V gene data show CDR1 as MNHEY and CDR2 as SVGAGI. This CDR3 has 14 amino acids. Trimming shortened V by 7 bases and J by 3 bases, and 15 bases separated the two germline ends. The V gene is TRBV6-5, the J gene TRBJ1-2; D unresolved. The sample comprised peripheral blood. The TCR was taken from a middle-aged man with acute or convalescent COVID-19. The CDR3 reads CASTVGSGDYGYTF. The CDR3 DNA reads TGTGCCAGCACCGTAGGTTCGGGAGACTATGGCTACACCTTC.